The 6 T cell receptor beta chains given below trace back to one sample, sequenced in a study of molecular identifiers for immune sequencing clone quantification. Via MiXCR, TCRdb re-called the PCR reads, giving one row per CDR3 protein. Of tens of thousands of distinct CDR3 sequences listed, 15% to 20% are singletons. Sequencing used naive CD8+ T cells from blood, with Jurkat cell RNA spiked in. The subset was: FACS-sorted CD8+CD4-CCR7+CD45RA+ naive T cells. These receptors were obtained from a human donor in good health. Some libraries in this study had Jurkat cell RNA spiked in.

Of note for this clonotype: Germline and junction disagree at one end, which may indicate a read error. The rearrangement uses TRBV2 and TRBJ1-5; 7 bases align to TRBD1. CDR1 SNHLY and CDR2 FYNNEI come from the germline V gene. CDR3 length equals 14 residues. The CDR3 bases are TGTGCCAGCAGCCAGGGGGATAGCAATCAGCCCCGGCATTTT. Translation gives CASSQGDSNQPRHF.

This clonotype was seen at least ten times. The J gene is TRBJ2-7, the V gene TRBV9; D not resolved. Per germline, CDR1 SGDLS and CDR2 YYNGEE. The length of the CDR3 is 12 residues. Trimming pared 0 bases from V and 5 bases from J, leaving 6 bases between. CDR3 DNA: TGTGCCAGCAGCGTAGATAGGGACGAGCAGTACTTC. This translates into CASSVDRDEQYF.

This clonotype was seen ten or more times. V gene TRBV20-1 combines with J gene TRBJ2-7; D gene ambiguous. Trimming took 3 bases from V and 0 from J, leaving 21 bases between them. CDR3 length: 17 amino acids. The germline gives CDR1 DFQATT, CDR2 SNEGSKA (reference sequence). CDR3 loop: CSASAAEVSLSSYEQYF. The CDR3 nucleotides read TGCAGTGCTAGTGCGGCGGAAGTGTCACTGAGCTCCTACGAGCAGTACTTC.

This clonotype occurred a few times. CDR3: CASSIDGGYEQYF. CDR3 DNA: TGTGCCAGTAGTATAGATGGGGGTTACGAGCAGTACTTC. This chain joins TRBV19 and TRBJ2-7; the D call may be TRBD1 or TRBD2 (5 bases each). In germline, CDR1 is LNHDA, CDR2 SQIVND (reference sequence). Trimming stripped 0 bases from V and 4 bases from J, with 7 bases between. This CDR3 is built from 13 residues.

This clonotype was observed many times. The CDR3 here is CASSQGTSGYEQYF. The CDR3 DNA reads as TGCGCCAGCAGCCAAGGGACTAGCGGCTACGAGCAGTACTTC. The genes are TRBV4-3 and TRBJ2-7; 10 bases are a match to TRBD2. The CDR3 runs 14 residues. Losses at the gene ends were 1 base for V and 3 bases for J; bases not matched to a gene: 0. Germline CDR1 is LGHNA and CDR2 is YSLEER.

This clonotype was counted many times. The rearrangement links TRBV27 to TRBJ2-1; 11 nucleotides line up with TRBD2. The germline V gene has CDR1 MNHEY and CDR2 SMNVEV (reference sequence). The CDR3 spans 15 residues. V lost 5 bases to trimming and J lost 6 bases; unmatched junction nucleotides: 6. This CDR3 reads CASSLLAGVVNEQFF. DNA for the CDR3: TGTGCCAGCAGTCTACTAGCGGGAGTTGTCAATGAGCAGTTCTTC.